This T cell receptor beta chain emerged from a study of metastatic and nonmetastatic thyroid tumors. Points from the study as a whole: According to reports, the diversity of TCR beta was significantly higher in malignant thyroid tumors than in benign nodules, and this held in both blood and tumor samples.

Per the germline V gene, CDR1 is LGHNA and CDR2 is YNFKEQ. Trimming at V came to 5 bases and at J to 6 bases, leaving 6 bases not matched to a gene. This CDR3 spans 16 amino acids. All patients were treatment-naive before thyroid surgery. In the case of this clone: Antigen specificity is unknown.

Source study methods: A classifier for distant metastasis in papillary thyroid cancer was constructed using CDR3 differences observed across clinicopathological groups. TCRdb re-called clones via MiXCR from the PCR reads. The V and J calls reflect TCRdb's pipeline rather than the authors' work. This table holds 84,000 or so clones, around 7.8% found once. This chain connects TRBV4-2 to TRBJ2-1; 14 nucleotides align to TRBD2. The source material was blood. This TCR was sampled from a female donor with papillary thyroid cancer or a benign thyroid nodule (not recorded which). Some clones in this sample may be carry-over from other donors' samples. Here the CDR3 reads CASSRGLAGALNEQFF. CDR3 sequence (DNA): TGTGCCAGCAGCAGGGGACTAGCGGGGGCCCTCAATGAGCAGTTCTTC.